This T cell receptor (beta chain) was sequenced for a study of tumor-infiltrating lymphocytes in primary liver carcinoma. Whole-study findings and limits: Tumors significantly exceeded blood in top-250-clone fraction (p = 0.039). Pairs comparing tumor with adjacent tissue or blood overlapped less than pairs drawn from tumor regions.

RNA isolated from unsorted whole blood supplied the blood RNA, with germline DNA also extracted. Patients were chronically HBV-infected and treatment-naive. In germline, CDR1 is MNHEY, CDR2 SVGAGI. The CDR3 is made up of 17 amino acids. Details on this clonotype: Its cognate antigen is unknown. Its ends do not fully match the called genes, so a read error is possible.

With a constant-region primer, TCR beta cDNA was made from about 0.55 ug of total RNA. Libraries covering TCR beta were generated through three nested multiplex PCR rounds (using a slightly modified ARM-PCR). For approximately 11 cycles apiece, the opening two PCR rounds ran with TRBV1-TRBV30 forward primers and a C-beta reverse primer. MiXCR, run by TCRdb on the multiplex PCR reads, gives a single entry per CDR3 protein. The sample contains about 320,000 distinct CDR3 sequences, over 55% of which appear only once. This clonotype was obtained from a man aged 35 to 55 with primary liver carcinoma and hepatitis B virus infection. V and J are TRBV6-5 and TRBJ2-1; 14 bases are shared with TRBD2. The sample consisted of peripheral blood. CDR3 in DNA: TGTGTCAGCAGTTACTCCGGGACTAGCGGGAGAGGAAATGAGCAGTTCTTC. It translates to CVSSYSGTSGRGNEQFF.